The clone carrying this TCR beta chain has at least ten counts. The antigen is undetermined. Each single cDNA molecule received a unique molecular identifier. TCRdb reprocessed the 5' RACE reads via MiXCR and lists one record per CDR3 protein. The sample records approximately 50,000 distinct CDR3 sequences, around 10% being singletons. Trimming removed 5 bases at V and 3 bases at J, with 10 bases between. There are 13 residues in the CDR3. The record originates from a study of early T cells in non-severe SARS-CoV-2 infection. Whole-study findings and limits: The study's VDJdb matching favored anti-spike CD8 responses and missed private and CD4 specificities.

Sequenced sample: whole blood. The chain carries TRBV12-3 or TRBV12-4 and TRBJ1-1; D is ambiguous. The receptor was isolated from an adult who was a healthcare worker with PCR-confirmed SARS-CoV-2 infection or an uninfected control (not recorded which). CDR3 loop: CASSIGEYTEAFF. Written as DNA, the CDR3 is TGTGCCAGCAGTATCGGAGAGTACACTGAAGCTTTCTTT.